This entry features one TCR beta chain sequence. What it binds is not known. This specimen belongs to a study of cytomegalovirus exposure and HLA in healthy donors. The wider study: Researchers previously reported finding more than 100 million unique TCR beta sequences from around 200 million T cells. Study-wide points: Fewer N-insertions (relative to the 666-donor mean) were reportedly seen in an Asian-associated ancestry cluster in a later analysis. The likely origin of a cluster of highly shared sequence variants was a sequencing artifact. Researchers catalogued about 160 TCR beta chains as cytomegalovirus-associated.

This PCR relied on a set of 60 Vbeta primers and 13 Jbeta primers. Clones were sequenced by immunoSEQ multiplex PCR, and TCRdb holds only the in-frame ones, with some missing. Among roughly 180,000 clones listed, approximately 80% were seen once. The receptor was derived from a girl aged 2 to 9 in good health and CMV-seropositive. Input material: PBMCs.

CDR3 sequence reads: CASSAVPYGEQFF. DNA for the CDR3: TGCGCCAGTTCTGCGGTGCCCTACGGGGAGCAGTTCTTC. The chain combines TRBV10-1 with TRBJ2-1; D is unresolved. V dropped 9 bases and J dropped 10 bases, with 19 bases sitting between them. The CDR3 is 13 amino acids. Germline V gene sequence: CDR1 WNHNN, CDR2 SYGVQD (reference sequence).